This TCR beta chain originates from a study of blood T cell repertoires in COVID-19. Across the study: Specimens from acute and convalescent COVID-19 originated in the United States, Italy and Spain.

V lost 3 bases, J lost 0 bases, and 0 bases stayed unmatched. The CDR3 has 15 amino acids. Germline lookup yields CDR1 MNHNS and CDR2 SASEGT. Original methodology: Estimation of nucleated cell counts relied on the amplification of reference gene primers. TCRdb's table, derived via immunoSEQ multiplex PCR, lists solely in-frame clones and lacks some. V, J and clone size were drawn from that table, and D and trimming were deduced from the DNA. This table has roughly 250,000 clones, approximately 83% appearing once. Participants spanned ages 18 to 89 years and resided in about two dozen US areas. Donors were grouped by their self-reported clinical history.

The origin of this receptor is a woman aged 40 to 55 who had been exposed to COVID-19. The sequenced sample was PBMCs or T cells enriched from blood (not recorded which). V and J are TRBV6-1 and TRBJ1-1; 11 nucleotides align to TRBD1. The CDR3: CASSEGQGVNTEAFF. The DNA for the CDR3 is TGTGCCAGCAGTGAGGGACAGGGGGTGAACACTGAAGCTTTCTTT.